Shown below are 14 T cell receptor beta chains from a single sample sequenced in a study of OX40 agonist ivuxolimab in advanced cancers. TCRdb's copy holds only in-frame clones and misses some; the assay was immunoSEQ multiplex PCR. The sample contains approximately 80,000 clones, about 85% of which appear only once. Sample: CD4+ or CD8+ T cells sorted from blood, taken in a trial of the OX40 agonist ivuxolimab. Every receptor here comes from an adult with an advanced solid tumor such as melanoma, head and neck, liver or kidney cancer.

This clone was picked up one time. V and J are TRBV30 and TRBJ1-2; D is unresolved. Trimming took off 3 bases at V and 7 bases at J, with 12 bases between the two ends. The germline CDR1 and CDR2 sequences are GTSNPN and SVGIG (reference sequence). The CDR3 has 12 residues. CDR3 residues: CAWSSGVGGYTF. In nucleotides, the CDR3 is TGTGCCTGGAGCTCTGGCGTGGGTGGCTACACCTTC.

This clone was detected only once. The chain has TRBV16 and TRBJ2-3; the D is unclear. V was shortened by 4 bases and J by 0 bases, with 14 bases between the two germline ends. The CDR3 extends over 16 amino acids. The germline CDR1 and CDR2 sequences are KGHSY and FQNENV. This CDR3 is CASSRRNIASTDTQYF. The CDR3, as DNA: TGTGCCAGCAGCCGCCGGAACATTGCTAGCACAGATACGCAGTATTTT. The variable domain in full, with the rest retrieved from reference TRBV16 and TRBJ2-3, is GEEVAQTPKHLVRGEGQKAKLYCAPIKGHSYVFWYQQVLKNEFKFLISFQNENVFDETGMPKERFSAKCLPNSPCSLEIQATKLEDSAVYFCASSRRNIASTDTQYFGPGTRLTVL.

The CDR3 DNA reads as TGTGCCAGCAGCTCCCACGACAGGGACATCATCTACGAGCAGTACTTC. It encodes CASSSHDRDIIYEQYF. This chain links TRBV21-1 with TRBJ2-7; no DNA check was done on the table's D call, TRBD1. TRBV21-1 constitutes a pseudogene. The CDR3 spans 16 residues.

This chain joins TRBV7-9 and TRBJ2-1; D uncertain. The germline CDR1 and CDR2 sequences are SEHNR and FQNEAQ (reference sequence). CDR3 length equals 15 residues. Trimming stripped 4 bases from V and 2 bases from J, with 12 bases between. This chain's CDR3 is CASSSRLIAYNEQFF. CDR3 sequence (DNA): TGTGCCAGCAGCTCTCGTTTGATAGCCTACAATGAGCAGTTCTTC.

The chain carries TRBV5-1 and TRBJ2-5; possibly TRBD2 for D (5 bases). CDR1 is SGHRS, CDR2 YFSETQ, per germline. This CDR3 is built from 15 residues. V lost 0 bases and J 5 bases, leaving 14 bases between the germline ends. The CDR3 bases are TGCGCCAGCAGCTTGGAGACTGGTCCGGGGGAGACCCAGTACTTC. Translating it yields CASSLETGPGETQYF. The full variable domain, rest sourced from reference TRBV5-1 and TRBJ2-5, is KAGVTQTPRYLIKTRGQQVTLSCSPISGHRSVSWYQQTPGQGLQFLFEYFSETQRNKGNFPGRFSGRQFSNSRSEMNVSTLELGDSALYLCASSLETGPGETQYFGPGTRLLVL.

This clone was counted only a few times. As DNA, the CDR3 is TGTGCCAGCTCACCAATGGTTGGGTCTCCTCACTACGAGCAGTACTTC. Amino acid sequence: CASSPMVGSPHYEQYF. V usage is TRBV18 and J usage is TRBJ2-7; D remains ambiguous. CDR1 and CDR2 from the germline V gene are KGHSH and LQKENI. V was pared by 2 bases and J by 3 bases, with 17 bases between. This CDR3 is built from 16 residues.

The V gene is TRBV30, the J gene TRBJ1-2; D is ambiguous. The V end lost 0 bases, the J end lost 8 bases, and 10 bases lay between the germline ends. This CDR3 has 12 amino acids. Germline CDR1 and CDR2: GTSNPN and SVGIG (reference sequence). Here the CDR3 DNA reads TGTGCCTGGAGTGTAGGTTTGGTAGGCTACACCTTC. It translates to CAWSVGLVGYTF.

V is TRBV7-2 and J is TRBJ2-7; 10 positions agree with TRBD2. The J segment lost 10 bases and the V segment lost 5 bases, leaving 20 bases of the junction unmatched. CDR1 is SGHTA, CDR2 FQGNSA, per germline. This CDR3 contains 17 residues. The CDR3 sequence is CASSPQISSGRRYVQYF. The DNA for the CDR3 is TGTGCCAGCAGCCCTCAAATCTCTAGCGGGAGACGTTACGTACAGTACTTC.

The chain is built from TRBV28 and TRBJ2-7; TRBD2 matches 12 bases. V was pared by 7 bases and J by 8 bases, with 6 bases of the junction left unmatched. The CDR3 has 13 residues. The germline gives CDR1 MDHEN, CDR2 SYDVKM. CDR3 DNA: TGTGCCAGCACCCCTAGCGGGAGGGATAAGCAGTACTTC. It is translated as CASTPSGRDKQYF. The variable domain in full, completed from reference TRBV28 and TRBJ2-7, reads DVKVTQSSRYLVKRTGEKVFLECVQDMDHENMFWYRQDPGLGLRLIYFSYDVKMKEKGDIPEGYSVSREKKERFSLILESASTNQTSMYLCASTPSGRDKQYFGPGTRLTVT.

V gene TRBV5-6 combines with J gene TRBJ2-7, with D hard to call. Germline CDR1 reads SGHDT; CDR2 reads YYEEEE. This CDR3 spans 14 amino acids. V was trimmed by 4 bases and J by 2 bases, leaving 13 bases between them. DNA for the CDR3: TGTGCCAGCAGCCCCTTCGACACCCCCTACGAGCAGTACTTC. Translation: CASSPFDTPYEQYF.

In DNA form, the CDR3 reads TGCGCCAGCAGCCCAGGGACAGGGGGCTTTTACGAGCAGTACTTC. As protein: CASSPGTGGFYEQYF. The chain has TRBV4-3 and TRBJ2-7, with 12 bases matching TRBD1. The V and J ends lost 4 bases and 4 bases, in that order; junction bases with no gene match: 5. Germline V gene lookup returns CDR1 LGHNA and CDR2 YSLEER. There are 15 residues in the CDR3.

In this sample, this clone turned up a few times. The chain is built from TRBV18 and TRBJ1-2; D gene ambiguous. The CDR3 runs to 12 residues. The germline gives CDR1 KGHSH, CDR2 LQKENI. Trimming pared 1 base from V and 8 bases from J, leaving 8 bases between. The CDR3 loop is CASSPREPGYTF. The CDR3 DNA sequence: TGTGCCAGCTCACCACGGGAGCCCGGCTACACCTTC.

The V call is TRBV28, the J call TRBJ1-5; D gene uncertain. The ends were cut back, 8 bases at V and 0 bases at J, with 11 bases in the middle. Germline V CDR1 and CDR2: MDHEN, SYDVKM. The CDR3 length is 14 residues. The CDR3 coding sequence is TGTGCCAGCTACCCGGGAGTTAGCAATCAGCCCCAGCATTTT. Translating gives CASYPGVSNQPQHF.

The V gene is TRBV7-2, the J gene TRBJ1-2; D not certain. The germline gives CDR1 SGHTA, CDR2 FQGNSA. The V and J ends lost 5 bases and 8 bases respectively, with 15 bases between them. The CDR3 is made up of 13 amino acids. This CDR3 reads CASSQELWLGYTF. In DNA, the CDR3 is TGTGCCAGCAGCCAGGAGTTGTGGTTAGGCTACACCTTC. Together with reference TRBV7-2 and TRBJ1-2, the CDR3 gives the full variable domain: GAGVSQSPSNKVTEKGKDVELRCDPISGHTALYWYRQSLGQGLEFLIYFQGNSAPDKSGLPSDRFSAERTGGSVSTLTIQRTQQEDSAVYLCASSQELWLGYTFGSGTRLTVV.